Presented here are 5 T cell receptor beta chains from one specimen sequenced in a study of blood T cell repertoires in COVID-19. Sequencing used immunoSEQ multiplex PCR; TCRdb keeps in-frame clones, though not all of them. The table shows 90,000 or so clones, with roughly 89% occurring only once. The material sequenced was peripheral blood. These receptors all stem from a man aged 55-75 years with COVID-19, enrolled during active disease.

The J gene is TRBJ2-7, the V gene TRBV6-1; 10 nucleotides agree with TRBD2. This CDR3 has 19 amino acids. Germline values: CDR1 MNHNS, CDR2 SASEGT. J lost 4 bases, V lost 8 bases, and 23 bases had no gene match. The CDR3 loop is CASSEAGGVPSILSYEQYF. CDR3 nucleotides: TGTGCCAGCTCTGAAGCGGGGGGGGTCCCCTCCATCCTCTCTTACGAGCAGTACTTC.

CDR3 DNA sequence: TGTGCCAGCAGCTTATGTGGACAGGGAAGCGGGGGCTACACCTTC. Translating gives CASSLCGQGSGGYTF. V gene TRBV7-6 combines with J gene TRBJ1-2, with 8 bases aligning to TRBD1. The trim removed 2 bases at V and 8 bases at J, leaving 10 bases unmatched. Per the germline V gene, CDR1 is SGHVS and CDR2 is FNYEAQ. CDR3 size: 15 residues.

The V and J genes are TRBV5-4 and TRBJ1-5; 10 bases align to TRBD1. This CDR3 is built from 16 residues. Germline V CDR1 and CDR2: SGHNT, YYREEE (reference sequence). V shed 4 bases and J 2 bases; nucleotides not matched to a gene: 6. CDR3 sequence reads: CASSQDRGLGNQPQHF. The CDR3 DNA sequence: TGTGCCAGCAGCCAAGACAGGGGGCTAGGCAATCAGCCCCAGCATTTT.

The chain has TRBV4-1 and TRBJ2-2; TRBD2 agrees at 7 bases. V trimming: 4 bases; J trimming: 3 bases; junction bases outside the gene matches: 2. This CDR3 is 14 amino acids long. Germline V gene data show CDR1 as MGHRA and CDR2 as YSYEKL. CDR3 sequence reads: CASSRGRDTGELFF. CDR3 coding DNA: TGCGCCAGCAGCCGAGGGAGGGACACCGGGGAGCTGTTTTTT.

The J gene is TRBJ2-1, the V gene TRBV7-9, with D perhaps TRBD1 (6 bases). Germline V gene data show CDR1 as SEHNR and CDR2 as FQNEAQ (reference sequence). The CDR3 has 16 amino acids. V shed 3 bases and J shed 0 bases, with 12 bases lying between them. The DNA for the CDR3 is TGTGCCAGCAGCTTCTACCGGGACATCTCCTACAATGAGCAGTTCTTC. As protein: CASSFYRDISYNEQFF. Full variable domain (outside the CDR3, taken from reference TRBV7-9 and TRBJ2-1): DTGVSQNPRHKITKRGQNVTFRCDPISEHNRLYWYRQTLGQGPEFLTYFQNEAQLEKSRLLSDRFSAERPKGSFSTLEIQRTEQGDSAMYLCASSFYRDISYNEQFFGPGTRLTVL.